Presented here are 9 T cell receptor beta chains from one specimen sequenced in a study of radiation and T cells in renal cell carcinoma. The data were produced by immunoSEQ multiplex PCR, yet TCRdb's version contains in-frame clones alone and is incomplete. The table lists roughly 49,000 clones, roughly 80% of them singletons. The time point: blood 2 weeks post-SBRT. Treatment noted: 15 Gy SBRT to primary tumor, nephrectomy 4 weeks later. Sequenced here: blood, sampled from a patient whose treatment included radiotherapy and nephrectomy. These receptors came from a woman in her seventies with renal cell carcinoma.

The genes are TRBV5-4 and TRBJ2-1, with TRBD1 identical over 9 bases. This CDR3 has 16 residues. The trim removed 4 bases at V and 2 bases at J, leaving 7 bases unmatched. The germline V gene encodes CDR1 SGHNT and CDR2 YYREEE (reference sequence). As DNA, the CDR3 is TGTGCCAGCAGCGACGGAGGGACAGGGACCTACAATGAGCAGTTCTTC. This encodes CASSDGGTGTYNEQFF.

The V gene is TRBV25-1, the J gene TRBJ2-7; D may be TRBD1 (6 bases). V gave up 7 bases and J gave up 0 bases, with 16 bases separating them. Looked up from germline, CDR1 is MGHDK and CDR2 is SYGVNS. This CDR3 contains 15 residues. CDR3 loop: CASIPRGHPSYEQYF. Written as DNA, the CDR3 is TGTGCCAGCATCCCTCGGGGACACCCCTCCTACGAGCAGTACTTC.

This clone was picked up a small number of times. CDR3 bases: TGTGCCAGCAGCGCAGACGGGCGAATAATGAACACTGAAGCTTTCTTT. Translated, it gives CASSADGRIMNTEAFF. The rearrangement uses TRBV9 and TRBJ1-1, with D hard to call. The CDR3 consists of 16 residues. V lost 3 bases and J lost 0, with 15 bases in between. Germline V CDR1 and CDR2: SGDLS, YYNGEE.

This clone was detected only a few times. This chain joins TRBV20-1 and TRBJ2-5; TRBD1 aligns across 7 bases. Per germline, CDR1 DFQATT and CDR2 SNEGSKA (reference sequence). The CDR3 extends over 11 amino acids. J lost 13 bases, V lost 6 bases, and 11 bases had no gene match. This CDR3 reads CSARPPQGTYF. CDR3 bases: TGCAGTGCCCGTCCCCCACAGGGGACGTACTTC.

The chain combines TRBV19 with TRBJ2-1; 11 bases align to TRBD2. The trim removed 1 base at V and 0 bases at J, leaving 2 bases unmatched. CDR3 length equals 17 residues. Germline CDR1 and CDR2: LNHDA and SQIVND (reference sequence). CDR3 loop: CASSIASGGNSYNEQFF. The CDR3 DNA reads as TGTGCCAGTAGTATAGCTAGCGGGGGGAACTCCTACAATGAGCAGTTCTTC.

This clone occurred a few times. The V gene is TRBV7-2, the J gene TRBJ1-1; D gene ambiguous. The CDR3 covers 14 residues. Trimming removed 1 base from V and 2 bases from J, with 8 bases in between. Germline assignment: CDR1 SGHTA and CDR2 FQGNSA. CDR3 loop: CASSLGRGNTEAFF. In nucleotides, the CDR3 is TGTGCCAGCAGCTTAGGGCGGGGAAACACTGAAGCTTTCTTT.

The chain couples TRBV19 to TRBJ2-7, with D possibly being TRBD1 or TRBD2 (5 bases each). Trimming cost V 5 bases and J 5 bases, with 22 bases left between them. CDR3 length: 16 residues. CDR1 and CDR2 from the germline V gene are LNHDA and SQIVND (reference sequence). CDR3 amino acids: CASSGSRGIGWHEQYF. DNA for the CDR3: TGTGCCAGTAGTGGGTCCCGGGGCATCGGGTGGCACGAGCAGTACTTC.

This clone was counted a few times. This chain joins TRBV10-3 and TRBJ1-3, with D uncertain. The CDR3 is made up of 11 amino acids. Germline V gene lookup returns CDR1 ENHRY and CDR2 SYGVKD. Trimming cost V 4 bases and J 4 bases, with 2 bases left between them. The CDR3 spells CAISGGNTIYF. CDR3 DNA: TGTGCCATCAGTGGCGGAAACACCATATATTTT.

The J gene is TRBJ2-2, the V gene TRBV27, with D maybe TRBD1 (5 bases). Germline assignment: CDR1 MNHEY and CDR2 SMNVEV (reference sequence). The CDR3 has 15 residues. Trimming removed 1 base at V and 3 bases at J, with 9 bases between. The DNA of the CDR3 is TGTGCCAGCAGTTTATACAGGAGTGACACCGGGGAGCTGTTTTTT. It codes for CASSLYRSDTGELFF.